Listed here are 9 T cell receptor beta chains from one sample, sequenced in a study of identical twins (dated by TCRdb to the mid-2010s). The library was made by 5' RACE. Sequencing instrument: Illumina HiSeq 2000. TCRdb reprocessing: public reads trimmed at Q25 with fastp, clones called with MiXCR, in-frame beta chains kept. Rows are unified per CDR3 protein, each entry keeping the most common DNA and genes. The table for this sample lists about 240,000 distinct CDR3 sequences; about 11% of them were counted only once. 8% to 10% of the sample goes to the ten largest clones. The sequenced material came from memory T cells sorted from blood. In light of the paper, this sample's cell subset or site label describes: CD45RO+ enriched T cells. The receptors derive from a man in his forties or fifties in good health.

This clonotype was seen repeatedly, ten times or more. The V and J genes are TRBV29-1 and TRBJ2-7; 10 bases match TRBD2. The V segment lost 4 bases and the J segment 2 bases; nucleotides outside the gene matches: 11. The length of the CDR3 is 16 residues. The germline V gene encodes CDR1 SQVTM and CDR2 ANQGSEA. CDR3 DNA: TGCAGCGTTGTCTCCTACGGACTAGCGGTAACCTACGAGCAGTACTTC. Amino acid sequence: CSVVSYGLAVTYEQYF.

The chain has TRBV2 and TRBJ1-5; D is unresolved. V was shortened by 8 bases and J by 7 bases, with 18 bases between the two germline ends. Germline CDR1 reads SNHLY; CDR2 reads FYNNEI. This CDR3 is built from 14 residues. The CDR3 here is CASCGRPSRQPQHF. DNA for the CDR3: TGTGCCAGCTGTGGCAGGCCCAGCAGGCAGCCCCAGCATTTT.

This clonotype was seen at least ten times. V and J are TRBV4-2 and TRBJ1-1; D unresolved. This CDR3 contains 16 residues. V dropped 5 bases and J dropped 1 base, with 17 bases sitting between them. In germline, CDR1 is LGHNA, CDR2 YNFKEQ. The CDR3 nucleotides are TGTGCCAGCAGCTCGACCCGTACCACACCGAACACTGAAGCTTTCTTT. Translating gives CASSSTRTTPNTEAFF.

This chain connects TRBV15 to TRBJ1-1, with 8 bases fitting TRBD1. This CDR3 is 17 amino acids long. V dropped 5 bases and J dropped 3; count of bases not matched to a gene: 14. Germline CDR1 LNHNV, CDR2 YYDKDF (reference sequence). CDR3 amino acids: CATSRRDRRGWDTEAFF. The CDR3 nucleotides read TGTGCCACCAGCCGCCGGGACAGGAGGGGATGGGACACTGAAGCTTTCTTT.

This clonotype showed up many times. J is TRBJ2-5 and V is TRBV28, with a possible D match to TRBD1 (6 bases). The V gene's germline CDR1 is MDHEN and CDR2 SYDVKM. The CDR3 sequence is 15 residues long. Trimming stripped 3 bases from V and 1 base from J, with 12 bases between. CDR3 nucleotides: TGTGCCAGCAGTTTTACCAGGGGTGCCCAAGAGACCCAGTACTTC. Translated, it gives CASSFTRGAQETQYF.

The chain is built from TRBV7-2 and TRBJ2-7, with D possibly matching TRBD2 (5 bases). The CDR3 loop spans 13 amino acids. The germline V gene has CDR1 SGHTA and CDR2 FQGNSA. Trimming took off 5 bases at V and 6 bases at J, with 14 bases between the two ends. The CDR3 loop reads CASSPVPRGEQYF. DNA of the CDR3: TGTGCCAGCAGCCCCGTACCCCGGGGCGAGCAGTACTTC.

There are a few counts of this clonotype. This chain uses TRBV18 with TRBJ1-2; no firm D call. This CDR3 is built from 16 residues. Trimming took 0 bases from V and 3 from J, leaving 14 bases between them. Germline loops: CDR1 KGHSH, CDR2 LQKENI. Here the CDR3 DNA reads TGTGCCAGCTCACCACCCGGCCTCCATGGGGACTATGGCTACACCTTC. This codes for CASSPPGLHGDYGYTF.

This clonotype occurred a few times. The genes are TRBV11-2 and TRBJ2-3, with 9 bases aligning to TRBD2. J gave up 2 bases and V 4 bases, and 10 bases lay outside the gene matches. This CDR3 comprises 17 residues. Per the germline V gene, CDR1 is SGHAT and CDR2 is FQNNGV. CDR3 DNA: TGTGCCAGCAGCTCGAACACCGGGACTAGCCTCACAGATACGCAGTATTTT. This sequence encodes CASSSNTGTSLTDTQYF.

The rearrangement joins TRBV11-2 to TRBJ1-1; 12 bases align to TRBD1. The CDR3 consists of 16 residues. The junction had 7 bases not matched to a gene; V was cut back by 4 bases and J by 4 bases. Looked up from germline, CDR1 is SGHAT and CDR2 is FQNNGV. The CDR3 is CASSSSGQGAVTEAFF. CDR3 in DNA: TGTGCCAGCAGCTCCTCGGGACAGGGGGCGGTCACTGAAGCTTTCTTT.